The TCR beta chain under discussion was sequenced for a study of Graves' ophthalmopathy and Graves' hyperthyroidism. Other autoimmune diseases, uncontrolled infections, pregnancy or lactation ruled patients out of participation. Study-wide points: Both a roughly 66% sensitivity and an approximately 72% specificity characterized the model's predictions of ophthalmopathy progression. Most expanded thyroid clonotypes above 0.001 frequency also appeared in blood.

The CDR3 loop spans 14 amino acids. V was pared by 0 bases and J by 8 bases, with 13 bases between. Germline CDR1 reads MNHEY; CDR2 reads SVGAGI. RNA transcripts served as template for amplifying TCR beta CDR3 sequences. Amplification began with first-round RT-PCR using HTBI primers, then second-round multiplex PCR was performed. TCRdb analysed the multiplex PCR reads with MiXCR anew, one entry per CDR3 protein. The profile shows 580,000 or so distinct CDR3 sequences, 35% to 45% of them singletons. This clonotype was recorded many times. Its antigen is not identified. The sequenced material came from peripheral blood or thyroid tissue (not recorded which). This sequence originates from an adult man with Graves' hyperthyroidism. The V and J genes are TRBV6-5 and TRBJ1-2; the D is unclear. Here the CDR3 reads CASSYSGPNGGYTF. The CDR3 DNA reads as TGTGCCAGCAGTTACTCCGGCCCCAACGGCGGCTACACCTTC.